This T cell receptor (beta chain) was retrieved from a study of cytomegalovirus exposure and HLA in healthy donors. V lost 3 bases and J lost 4; bases outside the gene matches: 5. Germline CDR1 reads SGDLS; CDR2 reads YYNGEE. This CDR3 has 14 amino acids. TCRdb keeps only in-frame clones here, not all; method: immunoSEQ multiplex PCR. The sample shows fewer than 95,000 clones, around 94% of them seen only once. Concerning this clone itself: Its matching antigen is unknown.

Regarding the study as a whole: Subsequent analysis found a tendency for first-cohort TCR clusters to co-occur within the 110 or so validation repertoires. The investigators catalogued 160 or so TCR beta chains as cytomegalovirus-associated.

The V call is TRBV9, the J call TRBJ2-7; TRBD1 matches 9 bases. The sequenced material came from PBMCs. The clonotype comes from a young woman in good health and CMV-seronegative. CDR3 residues: CASSASGQGYEQYF. In nucleotides, the CDR3 is TGTGCCAGCAGCGCCTCGGGACAGGGATACGAGCAGTACTTC.